The entry below gives a single T cell receptor beta chain sequence along with its context. The antigen is unknown. This entry comes from a study of cytomegalovirus exposure and HLA in healthy donors. The PCR contained 60 Vbeta and 13 Jbeta primers. Method: immunoSEQ multiplex PCR; TCRdb's copy keeps in-frame clones and lacks some. Among around 130,000 clones, 81% were seen once, and the ten largest hold about 1.8%. Trimming stripped 2 bases from V and 0 bases from J, with 10 bases between. This CDR3 spans 16 amino acids. Germline V gene data show CDR1 as SGHTA and CDR2 as FQGNSA. Overall study results and limits: Among donors in an Asian-associated ancestry cluster, a later analysis reportedly found fewer N-insertions than the approximately 700-donor mean. Several of the most significant clusters appeared linked to common viral pathogens, based on a later analysis. Most TCR sequences were rare, but some public TCRs occurred in many donors.

The TCR comes from a man aged 40-49 years in good health and CMV-seronegative. The gene calls are TRBV7-2 and TRBJ2-2; D might be TRBD2 (6 bases). Specimen: PBMCs. As DNA, the CDR3 is TGTGCCAGCAGCTTAATGGCGGGAACGAACACCGGGGAGCTGTTTTTT. This sequence encodes CASSLMAGTNTGELFF.